Shown below are 23 T cell receptor beta chains from a single sample sequenced in a study of prognosis after radiotherapy for stage I lung cancer. Amplification of the TCR beta CDR3 (from genomic DNA) was done by two-round multiplex PCR. Gene-specific TRBV and TRBJ primers were used in PCR round one. A single record per CDR3 protein comes from TCRdb applying MiXCR to the multiplex PCR reads. The sample includes approximately 31,000 distinct CDR3 sequences, approximately 51% of them seen just once. The material sequenced was PBMCs, taken before or after stereotactic body radiation therapy (not recorded which). The source is a donor at least 50 years old with non-small cell lung cancer.

This clonotype was seen many times. The CDR3 bases are TGCGCCAGCAGCTTGGCCGGACAGGGAAATGAGCAGTTCTTC. Protein: CASSLAGQGNEQFF. The chain carries TRBV5-1 and TRBJ2-1; 8 positions match TRBD1. The CDR3 extends over 14 amino acids. V shed 0 bases and J 7 bases; nucleotides not matched to a gene: 3. Germline V lookup: CDR1 SGHRS, CDR2 YFSETQ.

V gene TRBV12-3 or TRBV12-4 combines with J gene TRBJ1-2; D unclear. The V and J ends lost 6 bases and 4 bases respectively, with 9 bases between them. CDR3 length equals 12 residues. CDR3 loop: CASSYSSYGYTF. CDR3 DNA: TGTGCCAGCAGCTACAGTTCCTATGGCTACACCTTC.

A note on this clonotype: One junction end does not reproduce the germline sequence, and a read error may be involved. The V and J genes are TRBV5-6 and TRBJ2-3, with 7 bases fitting TRBD1. This CDR3 has 16 amino acids. From germline, CDR1 is SGHDT and CDR2 YYEEEE. This chain's CDR3 is CACSSHRTGVTDTQYF. The CDR3 coding sequence is TGTGCCTGCAGCTCACACCGTACAGGGGTCACAGATACGCAGTATTTT.

To note about this clonotype: One junction end disagrees with the germline gene, perhaps due to a read error. For the CDR3, the DNA is TGTGCCAGCGGTGGGCGTCTCAGGGGCGAGCAGTATTTC. Residues: CASGGRLRGEQYF. The chain combines TRBV28 with TRBJ2-7; TRBD1 might be the D (6 bases). The CDR3 runs 13 residues. The germline gives CDR1 MDHEN, CDR2 SYDVKM.

This chain joins TRBV20-1 and TRBJ2-7, with 7 bases that match TRBD2. Trimming cost V 5 bases and J 3 bases; bases outside gene matches: 16. The germline V gene has CDR1 DFQATT and CDR2 SNEGSKA (reference sequence). The CDR3 is made up of 16 amino acids. CDR3 nucleotide sequence: TGCAGTGCTCGAGCCCTCCTGTCTAGCGGCCTCTACGAGCAGTACTTC. It specifies CSARALLSSGLYEQYF.

As for this clonotype: The junction and the germline gene differ at one end; a read error may be behind it. This chain uses TRBV7-3 with TRBJ2-3, with 10 bases that match TRBD1. Germline assignment: CDR1 SGHTA and CDR2 FQGTGA. CDR3 length equals 16 residues. CDR3 residues: CASSLAGTGVTYTQYF. CDR3 nucleotides: TGTGCCAGCAGCTTAGCCGGGACAGGGGTCACATATACGCAGTATTTT.

This clonotype showed up many times. The V and J genes are TRBV5-1 and TRBJ2-7; 9 nucleotides match TRBD1. Germline CDR1 is SGHRS and CDR2 is YFSETQ. With V trimmed by 1 base and J by 6 bases, 5 bases remained unmatched. The CDR3 totals 14 residues. Here the CDR3 reads CASSLFGTGSEQYF. CDR3 DNA: TGCGCCAGCAGCTTGTTTGGGACAGGGAGCGAGCAGTACTTC.

This sequence joins TRBV9 and TRBJ2-7; 7 bases are a match to TRBD1. This CDR3 has 13 amino acids. Germline CDR1 is SGDLS and CDR2 is YYNGEE. The V and J ends lost 0 bases and 8 bases, in that order; junction bases with no gene match: 5. For the CDR3, the DNA is TGTGCCAGCAGCGTAGCTGTACAGGGGCAGCAGTACTTC. Residues: CASSVAVQGQQYF.

This clonotype came up many times. A much more abundant neighbour one base away suggests this may be a read error. This chain joins TRBV12-5 and TRBJ1-2; no firm D call. There are 12 residues in the CDR3. CDR1 LGHNT and CDR2 FRNRAP come from the germline V gene. CDR3 coding DNA: TGTGCTAGTAGCGGATCTAACTATGGCTGCACCTTC. Translating it yields CASSGSNYGCTF.

To note about this clonotype: Germline and junction disagree at one end, which may indicate a read error. The chain uses TRBV7-9 and TRBJ1-6; D unresolved. Germline CDR1 SEHNR, CDR2 FQNEAQ (reference sequence). This CDR3 is 13 amino acids long. CDR3 bases: TGTACCAGCAGCTTATCCGGGAAAACGGGCCTCCACTTT. Protein product: CTSSLSGKTGLHF.

This clonotype came up many times. The rearrangement uses TRBV20-1 and TRBJ2-1; D uncertain. The CDR3 loop spans 10 amino acids. CDR1 and CDR2 (germline): DFQATT, SNEGSKA (reference sequence). V lost 5 bases and J 6 bases, leaving 5 bases between the germline ends. The CDR3 DNA follows: TGCAGTGCTGGAGCCAATGAGCAGTTCTTC. Translating it yields CSAGANEQFF.

A remark on this clonotype: One end of the junction is discordant with germline, which a read error may explain. The chain carries TRBV7-2 and TRBJ2-5; the match to TRBD2 covers 7 bases. Germline CDR1 SGHTA, CDR2 FQGNSA. This CDR3 is built from 16 residues. The CDR3 loop is CAISLARGSSLETQYF. CDR3 DNA sequence: TGTGCCATCAGCTTAGCGCGGGGGTCCTCTTTGGAGACCCAGTACTTC.

Comments on this clonotype: A much larger clone differs from this one at a single base, so this may be a read error. This chain links TRBV29-1 with TRBJ2-5; D not certain. The CDR3 covers 11 residues. Germline V gene sequence: CDR1 SQVTM, CDR2 ANQGSEA. V was cut by 5 bases and J by 4 bases, with 8 bases left in between. CDR3 nucleotides: TGCAGCGTTCAATCCGGAGAGACCCAGTACTTC. This gives the protein CSVQSGETQYF.

The chain carries TRBV6-2 or TRBV6-3 and TRBJ2-7; D not certain. Trimming stripped 7 bases from V and 9 bases from J, with 25 bases between. The CDR3 consists of 15 residues. CDR1 is MNHEY, CDR2 SVGEGT, per germline. CDR3 in amino acids: CASTPTFAQRYPQYF. The CDR3 DNA reads TGTGCCAGCACGCCTACTTTCGCTCAGCGTTACCCGCAGTACTTC.

This clonotype was seen many times. This sequence joins TRBV5-1 and TRBJ2-1; D uncertain. The CDR3 consists of 14 residues. V was pared by 7 bases and J by 6 bases, with 17 bases between. The germline gives CDR1 SGHRS, CDR2 YFSETQ. The CDR3 bases are TGCGCCAGCGGCCAAATTGGGCTGGGCAATGAGCAGTTCTTC. This sequence encodes CASGQIGLGNEQFF.

Note on this clonotype: A far larger clone is a single base away, which makes a read error likely. The chain combines TRBV7-9 with TRBJ2-1, with D tentatively TRBD1 or TRBD2 (6 bases each). Between the trimmed V and J ends, which lost 5 bases and 5 bases, there was a span of 28 bases. The CDR3 extends over 19 amino acids. Germline loops: CDR1 SEHNR, CDR2 FQNEAQ (reference sequence). The CDR3 loop is CASSIDIGGRLGTDNEQFF. CDR3 in DNA: TGTGCCAGCAGCATCGATATAGGGGGGAGACTAGGGACTGACAATGAGCAGTTCTTC.

In regard to this clonotype: It is likely a read error: a sequence one base away is far more abundant. V gene TRBV19 combines with J gene TRBJ2-7; 11 nucleotides align to TRBD2. Germline V gene sequence: CDR1 LNHDA, CDR2 SQIVND (reference sequence). V was pared by 10 bases and J by 7 bases, with 12 bases of the junction left unmatched. The CDR3 covers 14 residues. The DNA of the CDR3 is TGTGCCACTAGGGGACTAGCGGCCTACAATGAGCAGTACTTC. Its translation: CATRGLAAYNEQYF. Combining the CDR3 with reference TRBV19 and TRBJ2-7 gives the whole variable domain DGGITQSPKYLFRKEGQNVTLSCEQNLNHDAMYWYRQDPGQGLRLIYYSQIVNDFQKGDIAEGYSVSREKKESFPLTVTSAQKNPTAFYLCATRGLAAYNEQYFGPGTRLTVT.

This chain connects TRBV5-1 to TRBJ2-3; TRBD2 is a possible D gene (6 bases). The germline V gene encodes CDR1 SGHRS and CDR2 YFSETQ. The CDR3 has 15 residues. With 4 bases removed from V and 4 bases from J, the gap between germline ends came to 16 bases. The CDR3 loop is CASSLAGLPADTQYF. CDR3 coding DNA: TGCGCCAGCAGCCTGGCGGGACTCCCGGCAGATACGCAGTATTTT.

The sample holds many counts of this clonotype. The V gene is TRBV25-1, the J gene TRBJ2-7; 7 bases align to TRBD1. The V segment lost 4 bases and the J segment 6 bases; nucleotides outside the gene matches: 6. CDR1 is MGHDK, CDR2 SYGVNS, per germline. CDR3 length equals 13 residues. CDR3 in amino acids: CASSGQGNSEQYF. The DNA for the CDR3 is TGTGCCAGCAGTGGACAGGGAAATTCCGAGCAGTACTTC.

The V call is TRBV6-4, the J call TRBJ1-2; 10 bases fit TRBD1. Trimming took 8 bases from V and 7 from J; bases not matched to a gene: 13. There are 15 residues in the CDR3. Germline CDR1 reads MRHNA; CDR2 reads SNTAGT. This CDR3 is CASLRLGQGDCGYTF. CDR3 DNA sequence: TGTGCCAGCCTCCGATTAGGACAGGGGGACTGTGGCTACACCTTC.

V gene TRBV2 combines with J gene TRBJ2-7; D is possibly TRBD1 (5 bases). CDR3 length: 16 amino acids. V lost 6 bases and J 3 bases, leaving 21 bases between the germline ends. Germline CDR1 reads SNHLY; CDR2 reads FYNNEI. In DNA, the CDR3 is TGTGCCAGCAGCGTAGGTGCGGACACCAGAAACTACGAGCAGTACTTC. It encodes CASSVGADTRNYEQYF.

This clonotype was seen repeatedly, ten times or more. The chain carries TRBV18 and TRBJ2-7, with D possibly matching TRBD2 (5 bases). In germline, CDR1 is KGHSH, CDR2 LQKENI. Trimming left V 1 base short and J 5 bases short, with 12 bases between. This CDR3 contains 14 residues. The CDR3 is CASSPRVGSHEQYF. CDR3 nucleotides: TGTGCCAGCTCACCACGTGTGGGGAGCCACGAGCAGTACTTC.

In its sample, this clonotype was seen a few times. A much larger clone sits a single nucleotide away, making a read error possible. As the CDR3 is not closed by the conserved phenylalanine or tryptophan, this likely results from a read error. This sequence joins TRBV25-1 and TRBJ2-1; 10 positions agree with TRBD2. Germline values: CDR1 MGHDK, CDR2 SYGVNS. V lost 4 bases and J lost 7; bases outside the gene matches: 7. The CDR3 has 15 amino acids. The CDR3 sequence is CASSGTSGRRNEQFL. The CDR3, as DNA: TGTGCCAGCAGTGGGACTAGCGGTAGACGGAATGAGCAGTTCCTC.